The rows below give T cell receptor beta chains drawn from one sample of a study of naive and memory T cell subsets. TCRdb re-derived calls from the UMI-ligation and nested PCR reads in MiXCR, one entry per CDR3 protein. The sample has about 85,000 distinct CDR3 sequences; around 13% are singletons. Sequencing input: central memory CD4+ T cells from blood. These receptors were collected from a human donor in good health. Each CDR3 is given with its conserved first and last residue. The order of the fields is V gene, J gene, clone size, D gene, CDR3 length, CDR3 DNA, CDR3 protein. The D gene is left open where the match is weak. Size is stated for part of the rows, as once, few or many counts, or as a class when the clone is expanded.

v_gene: TRBV5-1; j_gene: TRBJ2-3; abundance: .; d_gene: TRBD2; len: 16; CDR3nt: TGCGCCAGCAGCTCAAGGACTAGCGGGAGGACAGATACGCAGTATTTT; CDR3aa: CASSSRTSGRTDTQYF
v_gene: TRBV2; j_gene: TRBJ1-5; abundance: .; d_gene: .; len: 14; CDR3nt: TGTGCCAGCAGTCCCCCTGTTGGCAACCAGCCCCAGCATTTT; CDR3aa: CASSPPVGNQPQHF
v_gene: TRBV30; j_gene: TRBJ2-3; abundance: many; d_gene: .; len: 13; CDR3nt: TGTGCCTGGAGCGGGATCAGCACAGATACGCAGTATTTT; CDR3aa: CAWSGISTDTQYF
v_gene: TRBV3-1; j_gene: TRBJ2-7; abundance: few; d_gene: .; len: 14; CDR3nt: TGTGCCAGCAGCCAAGGGTACAGCTCCTACGAGCAGTACTTC; CDR3aa: CASSQGYSSYEQYF
v_gene: TRBV20-1; j_gene: TRBJ1-2; abundance: once; d_gene: TRBD1; len: 15; CDR3nt: TGCAGTGCTAGATATGTCGGGACAGGGGGGTTCGGCTACACCTTC; CDR3aa: CSARYVGTGGFGYTF
v_gene: TRBV10-1; j_gene: TRBJ2-5; abundance: few; d_gene: .; len: 14; CDR3nt: TGCGCCAGCAGTTCCTGGCCCCGAAGAGAGACCCAGTACTTC; CDR3aa: CASSSWPRRETQYF
v_gene: TRBV20-1; j_gene: TRBJ2-3; abundance: few; d_gene: TRBD2; len: 16; CDR3nt: TGCAGTGCTAGAGGGGGACTAGCGGTTAGCACAGATACGCAGTATTTT; CDR3aa: CSARGGLAVSTDTQYF
v_gene: TRBV18; j_gene: TRBJ1-4; abundance: .; d_gene: .; len: 13; CDR3nt: TGTGCCAGCTCGCAGAGGGGAACTGAAAAACTGTTTTTT; CDR3aa: CASSQRGTEKLFF
v_gene: TRBV5-1; j_gene: TRBJ1-2; abundance: many; d_gene: TRBD1; len: 16; CDR3nt: TGCGCCAGCAGGGAAGGACAGGGGAACGCGGCGGATGGCTACACCTTC; CDR3aa: CASREGQGNAADGYTF
v_gene: TRBV11-2; j_gene: TRBJ1-6; abundance: few; d_gene: .; len: 16; CDR3nt: TGTGCCAGCAGCCAGGATGGACACACTTACGATTCACCCCTCCACTTT; CDR3aa: CASSQDGHTYDSPLHF
v_gene: TRBV20-1; j_gene: TRBJ2-3; abundance: few; d_gene: .; len: 14; CDR3nt: TGCAGTGCTGTGGGGCAGGAAGGCTTAGATACGCAGTATTTT; CDR3aa: CSAVGQEGLDTQYF
v_gene: TRBV7-8; j_gene: TRBJ2-5; abundance: few; d_gene: TRBD2; len: 16; CDR3nt: TGTGCCAGCAGCTTAGCGAGCGGGAGTAGGGGAGAGACCCAGTACTTC; CDR3aa: CASSLASGSRGETQYF
v_gene: TRBV29-1; j_gene: TRBJ1-1; abundance: many; d_gene: .; len: 14; CDR3nt: TGCAGCGTTCAAGGAGCCACAATGAACACTGAAGCTTTCTTT; CDR3aa: CSVQGATMNTEAFF
v_gene: TRBV11-2; j_gene: TRBJ2-1; abundance: few; d_gene: .; len: 14; CDR3nt: TGTGCCAGCAGCTTAGATATTAGTACCAATGAGCAGTTCTTC; CDR3aa: CASSLDISTNEQFF
v_gene: TRBV4-2; j_gene: TRBJ2-6; abundance: .; d_gene: .; len: 17; CDR3nt: TGTGCCAGCAGCCCTATCAAACGGGACTCTGGGGCCAACGTCCTGACTTTC; CDR3aa: CASSPIKRDSGANVLTF
v_gene: TRBV20-1; j_gene: TRBJ1-6; abundance: few; d_gene: .; len: 14; CDR3nt: TGCAGTGCTAGTGTTTTTGAAAGTAATTCACCCCTCCACTTT; CDR3aa: CSASVFESNSPLHF
v_gene: TRBV18; j_gene: TRBJ2-3; abundance: many; d_gene: .; len: 14; CDR3nt: TGTGCCAGCTCACCGACCGGACTTGAAGATACGCAGTATTTT; CDR3aa: CASSPTGLEDTQYF
v_gene: TRBV5-1; j_gene: TRBJ2-2; abundance: .; d_gene: TRBD1; len: 17; CDR3nt: TGCGCCAGCAGCCTTATGGGACAGGCTATATTCACCGGGGAGCTGTTTTTT; CDR3aa: CASSLMGQAIFTGELFF
v_gene: TRBV7-7; j_gene: TRBJ2-3; abundance: few; d_gene: .; len: 15; CDR3nt: TGTGCCAGCAGCTTAGTCCCAGGGCCCACAGATACGCAGTATTTT; CDR3aa: CASSLVPGPTDTQYF
v_gene: TRBV20-1; j_gene: TRBJ1-1; abundance: few; d_gene: .; len: 13; CDR3nt: TGCAGTGCTAGGCGAGGGGAGTTCACTGAAGCTTTCTTT; CDR3aa: CSARRGEFTEAFF
v_gene: TRBV2; j_gene: TRBJ2-1; abundance: .; d_gene: TRBD1; len: 15; CDR3nt: TGTGCCAGCAGTGCCACAGGGGGTACCTACAATGAGCAGTTCTTC; CDR3aa: CASSATGGTYNEQFF
v_gene: TRBV6-5; j_gene: TRBJ2-1; abundance: many; d_gene: TRBD2; len: 17; CDR3nt: TGTGCCAGCAGTTACTCGTTGTTTGCACTAGCGGGAGACGAGCAGTTCTTC; CDR3aa: CASSYSLFALAGDEQFF
v_gene: TRBV11-2; j_gene: TRBJ2-1; abundance: .; d_gene: .; len: 13; CDR3nt: TGTGCCAGCAGCTTAGATCGCGCTAGGGCGGGGTTCTTC; CDR3aa: CASSLDRARAGFF
v_gene: TRBV29-1; j_gene: TRBJ1-1; abundance: many; d_gene: .; len: 13; CDR3nt: TGCAGCGTTGTGCGGCAGACGAACACTGAAGCTTTCTTT; CDR3aa: CSVVRQTNTEAFF
v_gene: TRBV6-1; j_gene: TRBJ1-2; abundance: .; d_gene: .; len: 16; CDR3nt: TGTGCCAGCAGTGAAATAGAGACATACCCTAACTATGGCTACACCTTC; CDR3aa: CASSEIETYPNYGYTF
v_gene: TRBV11-2; j_gene: TRBJ1-3; abundance: .; d_gene: .; len: 16; CDR3nt: TGTGCCAGCAGCTCGGGGACGGCCGTCTCTGGAAACACCATATATTTT; CDR3aa: CASSSGTAVSGNTIYF
v_gene: TRBV6-4; j_gene: TRBJ2-3; abundance: many; d_gene: TRBD2; len: 15; CDR3nt: TGTGCCAGCAGTGTTACTAGCGGGAGAGGGAATACGCAGTATTTT; CDR3aa: CASSVTSGRGNTQYF
v_gene: TRBV24-1; j_gene: TRBJ2-5; abundance: .; d_gene: .; len: 13; CDR3nt: TGTGCCACCAGTGGGGCAGGGCAAGAGACCCAGTACTTC; CDR3aa: CATSGAGQETQYF
v_gene: TRBV2; j_gene: TRBJ2-3; abundance: few; d_gene: .; len: 14; CDR3nt: TGTGCCACCCTATATTGGGGGTGGACAGATACGCAGTATTTT; CDR3aa: CATLYWGWTDTQYF
v_gene: TRBV29-1; j_gene: TRBJ2-2; abundance: many; d_gene: TRBD2; len: 15; CDR3nt: TGCAGCGTTGGACTAGCGGGGACGAACACCGGGGAGCTGTTTTTT; CDR3aa: CSVGLAGTNTGELFF
v_gene: TRBV28; j_gene: TRBJ2-7; abundance: .; d_gene: .; len: 14; CDR3nt: TGTGCCAGCAGTGAGATGAATTTTAGCGGCGAGCAGTACTTC; CDR3aa: CASSEMNFSGEQYF
v_gene: TRBV20-1; j_gene: TRBJ1-6; abundance: few; d_gene: TRBD1; len: 17; CDR3nt: TGCAGTGCCAGGACAGGGGGCCACAGCTCCTATAATTCACCCCTCCACTTT; CDR3aa: CSARTGGHSSYNSPLHF
v_gene: TRBV27; j_gene: TRBJ1-6; abundance: .; d_gene: .; len: 14; CDR3nt: TGTGCCAGCAGGGACTCCGGAGGAAATTCACCCCTCCACTTT; CDR3aa: CASRDSGGNSPLHF
v_gene: TRBV12-3/TRBV12-4; j_gene: TRBJ2-5; abundance: many; d_gene: TRBD1; len: 15; CDR3nt: TGTGCCAGCAGTTTTGGGACAGGGGGCTTAGAGACCCAGTACTTC; CDR3aa: CASSFGTGGLETQYF
v_gene: TRBV14; j_gene: TRBJ2-2; abundance: few; d_gene: .; len: 12; CDR3nt: TGTGCCAGCAGCCCTGCCGGCGGGGAGCTGTTTTTT; CDR3aa: CASSPAGGELFF
v_gene: TRBV27; j_gene: TRBJ2-3; abundance: many; d_gene: TRBD2; len: 16; CDR3nt: TGTGCCAGCAGTTTATCGGTGACTAGCCCCGTGGATACGCAGTATTTT; CDR3aa: CASSLSVTSPVDTQYF
v_gene: TRBV4-1; j_gene: TRBJ1-2; abundance: .; d_gene: .; len: 16; CDR3nt: TGCGCCAGCAGCCAAGATGGGGTGGGGGGCAGCTATGGCTACACCTTC; CDR3aa: CASSQDGVGGSYGYTF
v_gene: TRBV4-3; j_gene: TRBJ1-3; abundance: few; d_gene: .; len: 15; CDR3nt: TGCGCCAGCAGCCAAGATACGGGGTTCGGAAACACCATATATTTT; CDR3aa: CASSQDTGFGNTIYF